This TCR beta chain was captured by sequencing in a study of response to subunit inactivated influenza vaccine. The CDR3 consists of 14 residues. Trimming took off 4 bases at V and 5 bases at J, with 14 bases between the two ends. Germline V CDR1 and CDR2: GTSNPN, SVGIG (reference sequence). Using its own MiXCR run on the RT-PCR reads, TCRdb lists one record per CDR3 protein. The data hold over 750,000 distinct CDR3 sequences, with about 20% observed a single time. The genes are TRBV30 and TRBJ2-2, with a tentative D call TRBD1 (5 bases). Material: PBMCs from blood, obtained 5 days after vaccination. The receptor's source is a man aged 50 to 60 who received an inactivated influenza vaccine. CDR3 DNA sequence: TGTGCCTGGACTAAGGGGATCGGAACCGGGGAGCTGTTTTTT. Its translation: CAWTKGIGTGELFF. The full variable domain, in which reference TRBV30 and TRBJ2-2 provide the parts outside the CDR3, is SQTIHQWPATLVQPVGSPLSLECTVEGTSNPNLYWYRQAAGRGLQLLFYSVGIGQISSEVPQNLSASRPQDRQFILSSKKLLLSDSGFYLCAWTKGIGTGELFFGEGSRLTVL.